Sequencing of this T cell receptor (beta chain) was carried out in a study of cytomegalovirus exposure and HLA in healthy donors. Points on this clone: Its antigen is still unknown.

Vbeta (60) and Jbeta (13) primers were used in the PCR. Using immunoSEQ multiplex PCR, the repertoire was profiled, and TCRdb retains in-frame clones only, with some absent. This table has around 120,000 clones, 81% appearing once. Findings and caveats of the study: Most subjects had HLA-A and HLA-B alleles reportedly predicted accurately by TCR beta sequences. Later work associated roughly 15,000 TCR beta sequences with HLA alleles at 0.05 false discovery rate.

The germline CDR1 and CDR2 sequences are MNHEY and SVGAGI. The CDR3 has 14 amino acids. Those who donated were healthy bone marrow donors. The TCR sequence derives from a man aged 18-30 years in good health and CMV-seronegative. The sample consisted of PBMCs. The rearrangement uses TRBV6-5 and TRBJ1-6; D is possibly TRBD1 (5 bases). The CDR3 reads CVSRGGAAGSPLHF. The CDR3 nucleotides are TGTGTCAGTCGAGGAGGGGCCGCTGGATCACCCCTCCACTTT.